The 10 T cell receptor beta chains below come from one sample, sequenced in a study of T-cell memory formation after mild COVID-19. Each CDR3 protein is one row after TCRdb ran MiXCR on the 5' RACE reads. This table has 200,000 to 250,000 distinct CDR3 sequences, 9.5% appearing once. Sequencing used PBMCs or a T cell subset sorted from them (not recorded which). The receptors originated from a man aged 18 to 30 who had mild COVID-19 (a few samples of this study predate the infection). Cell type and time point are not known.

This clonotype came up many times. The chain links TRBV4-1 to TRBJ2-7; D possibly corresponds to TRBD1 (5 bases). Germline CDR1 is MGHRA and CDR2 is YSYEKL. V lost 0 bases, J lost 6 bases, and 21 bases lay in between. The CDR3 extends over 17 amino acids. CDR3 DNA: TGCGCCAGCAGCCAAGATATAATGCGATCAGGGCTCAGCGAGCAGTACTTC. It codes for CASSQDIMRSGLSEQYF.

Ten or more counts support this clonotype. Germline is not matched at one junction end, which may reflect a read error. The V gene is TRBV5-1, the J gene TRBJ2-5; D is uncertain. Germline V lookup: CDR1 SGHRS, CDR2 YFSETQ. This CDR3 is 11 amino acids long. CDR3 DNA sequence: TGTGCCAGCAGCTTAAGAGAGACCCAGTACTTC. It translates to CASSLRETQYF. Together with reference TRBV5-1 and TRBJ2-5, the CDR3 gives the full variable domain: KAGVTQTPRYLIKTRGQQVTLSCSPISGHRSVSWYQQTPGQGLQFLFEYFSETQRNKGNFPGRFSGRQFSNSRSEMNVSTLELGDSALYLCASSLRETQYFGPGTRLLVL.

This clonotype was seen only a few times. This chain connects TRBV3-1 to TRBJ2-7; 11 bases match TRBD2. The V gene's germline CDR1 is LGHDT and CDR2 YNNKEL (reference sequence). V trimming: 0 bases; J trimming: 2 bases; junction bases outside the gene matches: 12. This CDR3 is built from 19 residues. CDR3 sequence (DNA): TGTGCCAGCAGCCAAGATAGGGCTAGCGGGGGGAAGGGGACCTACGAGCAGTACTTC. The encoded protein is CASSQDRASGGKGTYEQYF.

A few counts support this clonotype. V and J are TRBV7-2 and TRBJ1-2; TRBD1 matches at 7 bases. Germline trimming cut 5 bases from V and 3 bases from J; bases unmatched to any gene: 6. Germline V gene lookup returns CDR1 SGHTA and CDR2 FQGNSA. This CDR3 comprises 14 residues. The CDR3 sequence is CASSPSGTDYGYTF. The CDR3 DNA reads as TGTGCCAGCAGCCCCTCGGGGACAGACTATGGCTACACCTTC.

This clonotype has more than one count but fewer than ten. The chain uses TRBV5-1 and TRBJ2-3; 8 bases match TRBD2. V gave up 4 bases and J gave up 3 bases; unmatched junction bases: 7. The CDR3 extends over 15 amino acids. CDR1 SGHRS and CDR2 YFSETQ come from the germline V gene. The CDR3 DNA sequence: TGCGCCAGCAGCGGAGCCGGGACTAGAACAGATACGCAGTATTTT. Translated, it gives CASSGAGTRTDTQYF.

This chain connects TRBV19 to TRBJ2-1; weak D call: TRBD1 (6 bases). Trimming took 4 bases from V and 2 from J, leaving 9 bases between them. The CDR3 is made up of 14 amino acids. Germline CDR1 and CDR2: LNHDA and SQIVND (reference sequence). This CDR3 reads CASSTRTAYNEQFF. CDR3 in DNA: TGTGCCAGTAGTACCCGGACAGCCTACAATGAGCAGTTCTTC.

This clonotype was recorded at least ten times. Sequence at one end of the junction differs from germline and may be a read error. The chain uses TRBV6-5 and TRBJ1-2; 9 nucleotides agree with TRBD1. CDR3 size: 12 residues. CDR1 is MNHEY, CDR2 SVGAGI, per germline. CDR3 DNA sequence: TGTGCCAGCAGTCCCGGACAGGGGATAACCTACTTC. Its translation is CASSPGQGITYF.

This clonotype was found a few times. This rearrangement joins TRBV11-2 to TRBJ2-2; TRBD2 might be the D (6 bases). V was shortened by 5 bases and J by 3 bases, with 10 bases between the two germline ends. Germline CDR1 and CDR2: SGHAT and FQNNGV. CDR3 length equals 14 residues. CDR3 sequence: CASSRGAYTGELFF. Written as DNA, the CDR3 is TGTGCCAGCAGCCGCGGGGCGTACACCGGGGAGCTGTTTTTT.

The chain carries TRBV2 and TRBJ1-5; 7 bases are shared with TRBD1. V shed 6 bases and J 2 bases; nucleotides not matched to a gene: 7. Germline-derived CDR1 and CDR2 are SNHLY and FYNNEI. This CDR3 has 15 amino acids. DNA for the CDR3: TGTGCCAGCAGAGACAGGGTGGGGCGCAATCAGCCCCAGCATTTT. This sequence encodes CASRDRVGRNQPQHF.

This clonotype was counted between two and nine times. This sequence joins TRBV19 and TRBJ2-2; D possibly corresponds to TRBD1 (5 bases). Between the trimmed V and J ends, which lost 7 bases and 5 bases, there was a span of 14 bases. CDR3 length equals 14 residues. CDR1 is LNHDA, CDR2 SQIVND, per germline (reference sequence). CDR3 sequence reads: CASKTGQATGELFF. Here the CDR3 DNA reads TGTGCCAGTAAAACAGGACAAGCAACCGGGGAGCTGTTTTTT.